Each of the 6 T cell receptor beta chains below was sequenced from the same sample in a study of regulatory T cells in long-lasting Graves disease. Specified time point: newly diagnosed GD, antithyroid drugs for less than 3 months. PBMC-extracted RNA yielded the TCR library. Library construction for TCR beta used iRepertoire HTBI primers and Arm-PCR of CDR3 regions. TCRdb called the multiplex PCR reads again in MiXCR, with one record for every CDR3 protein. The table records under 250,000 distinct CDR3 sequences, 20% of them present only once. The sequences come from peripheral blood mononuclear cells (PBMCs), collected at new diagnosis, from a patient treated with antithyroid drugs. The receptors derive from a female donor with Graves disease.

In the case of this clonotype: A single base separates this from a much larger clone, so it may be a read error. The chain is built from TRBV6-2 or TRBV6-3 and TRBJ1-1, with D unclear. Trimming removed 0 bases from V and 8 bases from J, with 16 bases in between. Germline CDR1 and CDR2: MNHEY and SVGEGT. This CDR3 has 15 residues. CDR3 nucleotide sequence: TGTGCCAGCAGTTACTCGATTCGGGCCGACTCCGAAGCTTTCTTT. Translating gives CASSYSIRADSEAFF.

This clonotype came up many times. This rearrangement joins TRBV11-2 to TRBJ2-3, with D perhaps matching TRBD1 (5 bases). This CDR3 spans 11 amino acids. Germline values: CDR1 SGHAT, CDR2 FQNNGV. V lost 5 bases, J lost 10 bases, and 10 bases lay in between. In DNA, the CDR3 is TGTGCCAGCAGCCCCTCCAGGGCGCAGTATTTT. As protein: CASSPSRAQYF.

This clonotype came up many times. The chain uses TRBV4-2 and TRBJ1-1, with unresolved D. CDR1 is LGHNA and CDR2 is YNFKEQ in the germline V gene. Trimming pared 0 bases from V and 1 base from J, leaving 9 bases between. The CDR3 sequence is 15 residues long. CDR3 in amino acids: CASSQEASRNTEAFF. CDR3 nucleotides: TGTGCCAGCAGCCAAGAGGCCAGTAGGAACACTGAAGCTTTCTTT.

This clonotype appeared many times. The chain links TRBV20-1 to TRBJ2-7; the match to TRBD1 covers 8 bases. CDR3 length: 14 residues. V trimming: 6 bases; J trimming: 0 bases; junction bases outside the gene matches: 7. The germline CDR1 and CDR2 sequences are DFQATT and SNEGSKA (reference sequence). The CDR3 nucleotides read TGCAGTGCGAGTGACAGGGGAACCTCCTACGAGCAGTACTTC. Protein: CSASDRGTSYEQYF.

This clonotype was observed a few times. A read error is the likely source, as a far larger clone sits one nucleotide away. This chain connects TRBV7-2 to TRBJ2-3, with D possibly being TRBD1 (7 bases). The end of the DNA is better explained by TRBJ2-5, so the J call may be wrong. Germline CDR1 SGHTA, CDR2 FQGNSA. The length of the CDR3 is 13 residues. CDR3 in amino acids: CASSSQGGEAQYF. DNA for the CDR3: TGTGCCAGCAGCTCCCAGGGGGGCGAGGCCCAGTACTTC.

The rearrangement joins TRBV7-8 to TRBJ2-3, with D perhaps given as TRBD1 or TRBD2 (5 bases each). CDR3 length: 13 amino acids. Germline CDR1 reads SGHVS; CDR2 reads FQNEAQ. The germline V and J ends were trimmed by 5 bases and 10 bases, with 16 bases remaining between them. CDR3 region: CASSVRDPEAQYF. CDR3 bases: TGTGCCAGCAGCGTTCGGGACCCTGAAGCGCAGTATTTT.